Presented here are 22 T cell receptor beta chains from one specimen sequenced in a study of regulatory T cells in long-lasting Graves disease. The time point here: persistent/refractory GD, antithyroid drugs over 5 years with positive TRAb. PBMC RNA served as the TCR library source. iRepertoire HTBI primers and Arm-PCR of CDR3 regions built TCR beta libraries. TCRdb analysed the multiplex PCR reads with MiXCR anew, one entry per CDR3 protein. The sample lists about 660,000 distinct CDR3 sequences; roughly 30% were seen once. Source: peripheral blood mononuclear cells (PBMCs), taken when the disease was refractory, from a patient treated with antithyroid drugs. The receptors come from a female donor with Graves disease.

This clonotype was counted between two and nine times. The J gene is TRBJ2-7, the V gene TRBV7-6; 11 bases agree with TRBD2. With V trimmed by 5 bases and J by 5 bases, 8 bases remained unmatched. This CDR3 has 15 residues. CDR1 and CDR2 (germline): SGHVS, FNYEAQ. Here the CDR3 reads CASSPRLAGRDEQYF. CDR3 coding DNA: TGTGCCAGCAGCCCCCGACTAGCGGGAAGAGACGAGCAGTACTTC.

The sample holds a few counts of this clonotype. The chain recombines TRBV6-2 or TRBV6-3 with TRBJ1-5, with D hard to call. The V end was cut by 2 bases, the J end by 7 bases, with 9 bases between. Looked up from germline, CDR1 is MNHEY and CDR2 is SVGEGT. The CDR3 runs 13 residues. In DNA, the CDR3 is TGTGCCAGCAGTTACCCGGGTAAACAGCCCCAGCATTTT. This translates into CASSYPGKQPQHF.

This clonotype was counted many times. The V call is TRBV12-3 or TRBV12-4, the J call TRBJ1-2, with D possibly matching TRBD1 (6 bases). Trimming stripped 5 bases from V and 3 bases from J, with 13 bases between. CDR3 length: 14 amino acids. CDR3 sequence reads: CASSPFQGYYGYTF. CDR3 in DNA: TGTGCCAGCAGTCCGTTCCAGGGGTACTATGGCTACACCTTC.

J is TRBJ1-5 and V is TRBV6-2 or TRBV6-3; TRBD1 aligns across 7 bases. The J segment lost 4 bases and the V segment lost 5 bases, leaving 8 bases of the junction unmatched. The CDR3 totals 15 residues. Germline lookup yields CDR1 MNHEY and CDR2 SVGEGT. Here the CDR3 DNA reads TGTGCCAGCAGTAATCAACAGGGGAAAAATCAGCCCCAGCATTTT. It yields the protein CASSNQQGKNQPQHF.

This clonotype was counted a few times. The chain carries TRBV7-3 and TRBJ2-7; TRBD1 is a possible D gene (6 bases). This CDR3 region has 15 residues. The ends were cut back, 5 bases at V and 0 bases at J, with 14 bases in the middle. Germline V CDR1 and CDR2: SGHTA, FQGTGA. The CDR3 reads CASSPNRASSYEQYF. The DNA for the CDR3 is TGTGCCAGCAGCCCGAACAGGGCCTCCTCCTACGAGCAGTACTTC. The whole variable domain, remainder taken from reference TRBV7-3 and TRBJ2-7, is GAGVSQTPSNKVTEKGKYVELRCDPISGHTALYWYRQSLGQGPEFLIYFQGTGAADDSGLPNDRFFAVRPEGSVSTLKIQRTERGDSAVYLCASSPNRASSYEQYFGPGTRLTVT.

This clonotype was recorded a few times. CDR3 residues: CATNMAGNTIYF. The DNA of the CDR3 is TGTGCCACCAATATGGCTGGAAACACCATATATTTT. The genes are TRBV10-3 and TRBJ1-3; D not certain. This CDR3 has 12 residues. The germline V and J ends were trimmed by 10 bases and 2 bases, with 9 bases remaining between them. The germline V gene has CDR1 ENHRY and CDR2 SYGVKD.

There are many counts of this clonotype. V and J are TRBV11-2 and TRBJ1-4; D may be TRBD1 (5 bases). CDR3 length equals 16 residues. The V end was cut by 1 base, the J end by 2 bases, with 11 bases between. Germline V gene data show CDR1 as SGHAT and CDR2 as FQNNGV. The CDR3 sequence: CASSLGTLGTNEKLFF. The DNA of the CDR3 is TGTGCCAGCAGCTTAGGGACATTGGGGACTAATGAAAAACTGTTTTTT.

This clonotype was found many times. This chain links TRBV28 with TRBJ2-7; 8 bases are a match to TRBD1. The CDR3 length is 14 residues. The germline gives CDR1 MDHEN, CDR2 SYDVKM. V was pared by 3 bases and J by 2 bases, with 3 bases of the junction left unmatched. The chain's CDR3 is CASSFQGAAYEQYF. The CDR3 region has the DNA TGTGCCAGCAGTTTTCAGGGGGCCGCCTACGAGCAGTACTTC.

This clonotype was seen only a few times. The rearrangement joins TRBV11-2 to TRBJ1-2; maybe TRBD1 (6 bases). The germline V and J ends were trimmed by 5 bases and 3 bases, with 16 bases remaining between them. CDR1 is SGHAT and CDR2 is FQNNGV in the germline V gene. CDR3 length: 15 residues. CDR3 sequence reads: CASSQVYAGDYGYTF. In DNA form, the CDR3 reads TGTGCCAGCAGCCAGGTTTACGCAGGGGACTATGGCTACACCTTC.

The CDR3 reads CASSTLKGGTDTQYF. DNA of the CDR3: TGTGCCAGCAGTACCCTCAAGGGAGGCACAGATACGCAGTATTTT. The chain is built from TRBV6-1 and TRBJ2-3; the D gene is possibly TRBD2 (5 bases). V was trimmed by 5 bases and J by 1 base, leaving 13 bases between them. The CDR3 consists of 15 residues. Germline V gives CDR1 MNHNS, CDR2 SASEGT.

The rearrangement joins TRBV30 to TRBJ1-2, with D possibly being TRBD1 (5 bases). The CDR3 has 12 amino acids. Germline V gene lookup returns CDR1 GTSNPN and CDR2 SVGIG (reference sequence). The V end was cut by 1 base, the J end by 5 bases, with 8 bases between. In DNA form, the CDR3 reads TGTGCCTGGAGTGCGGGGCTTTATGGCTACACCTTC. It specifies CAWSAGLYGYTF.

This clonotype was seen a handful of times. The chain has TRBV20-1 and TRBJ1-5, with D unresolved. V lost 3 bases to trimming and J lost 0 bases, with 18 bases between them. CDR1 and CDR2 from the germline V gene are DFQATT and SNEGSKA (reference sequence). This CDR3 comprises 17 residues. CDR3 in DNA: TGCAGTGCTAGGTCGAGGGCCGTGGGTTATAGCAATCAGCCCCAGCATTTT. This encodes CSARSRAVGYSNQPQHF.

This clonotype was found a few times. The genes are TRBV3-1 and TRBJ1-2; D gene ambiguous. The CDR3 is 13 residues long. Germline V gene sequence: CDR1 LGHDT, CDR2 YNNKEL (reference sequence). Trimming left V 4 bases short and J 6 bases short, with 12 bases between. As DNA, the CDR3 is TGTGCCAGCAGCCCGGACTCCCACCATGGCTACACCTTC. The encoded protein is CASSPDSHHGYTF.

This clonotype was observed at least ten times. DNA of the CDR3: TGCAGTGCCACATTCACAGGGTTTGGCTACACCTTC. Protein sequence: CSATFTGFGYTF. V is TRBV20-1 and J is TRBJ1-2; D is possibly TRBD1 (6 bases). The CDR3 length is 12 residues. Between the trimmed V and J ends, which lost 6 bases and 7 bases, there was a span of 15 bases. The germline gives CDR1 DFQATT, CDR2 SNEGSKA (reference sequence).

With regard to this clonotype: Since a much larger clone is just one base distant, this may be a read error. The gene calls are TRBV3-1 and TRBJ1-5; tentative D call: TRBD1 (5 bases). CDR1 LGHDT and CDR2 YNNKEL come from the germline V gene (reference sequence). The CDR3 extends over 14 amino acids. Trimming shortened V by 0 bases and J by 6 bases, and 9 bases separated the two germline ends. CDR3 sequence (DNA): TGTGCCAGCAGCCAAGACAGGGTGGTTCAGCCCCAGCATTTT. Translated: CASSQDRVVQPQHF.

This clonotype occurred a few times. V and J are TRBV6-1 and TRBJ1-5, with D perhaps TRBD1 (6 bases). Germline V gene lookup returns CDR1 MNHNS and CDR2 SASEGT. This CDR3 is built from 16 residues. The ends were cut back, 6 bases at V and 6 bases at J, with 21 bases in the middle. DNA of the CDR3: TGTGCCAGCAGGCCTAACAGGAGGGGGACGTTTCAGCCCCAGCATTTT. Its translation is CASRPNRRGTFQPQHF.

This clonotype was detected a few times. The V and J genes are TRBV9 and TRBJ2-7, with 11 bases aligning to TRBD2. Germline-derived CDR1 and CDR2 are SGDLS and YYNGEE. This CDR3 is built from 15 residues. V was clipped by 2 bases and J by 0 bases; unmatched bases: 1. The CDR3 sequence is CASSVGLAGSYEQYF. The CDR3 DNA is TGTGCCAGCAGCGTCGGACTAGCGGGCTCCTACGAGCAGTACTTC.

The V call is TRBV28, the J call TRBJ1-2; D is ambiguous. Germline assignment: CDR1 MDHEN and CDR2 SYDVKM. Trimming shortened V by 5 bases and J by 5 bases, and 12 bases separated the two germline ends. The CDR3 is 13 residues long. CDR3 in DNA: TGTGCCAGCAGTCTACCGCCCCCTTATGGCTACACCTTC. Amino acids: CASSLPPPYGYTF.

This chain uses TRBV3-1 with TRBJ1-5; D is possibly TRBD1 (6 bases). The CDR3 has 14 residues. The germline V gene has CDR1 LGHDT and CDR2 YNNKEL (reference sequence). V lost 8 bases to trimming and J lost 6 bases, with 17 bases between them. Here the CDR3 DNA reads TGTGCCAGCGCCCCTGGGCAGGGGAGTCAGCCCCAGCATTTT. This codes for CASAPGQGSQPQHF.

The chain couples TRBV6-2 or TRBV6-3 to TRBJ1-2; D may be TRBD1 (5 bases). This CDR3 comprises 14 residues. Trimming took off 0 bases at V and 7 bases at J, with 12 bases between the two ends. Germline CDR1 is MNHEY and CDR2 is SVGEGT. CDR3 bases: TGTGCCAGCAGTTACTCGACCGGGGGTGGTGGCTACACCTTC. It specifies CASSYSTGGGGYTF.

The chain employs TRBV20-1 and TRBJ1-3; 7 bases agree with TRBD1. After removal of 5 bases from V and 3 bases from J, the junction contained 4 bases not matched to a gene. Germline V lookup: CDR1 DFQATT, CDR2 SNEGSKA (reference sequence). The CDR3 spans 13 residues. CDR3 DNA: TGCAGTGCTCCCCAGGGGGTTGGAAACACCATATATTTT. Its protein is CSAPQGVGNTIYF.

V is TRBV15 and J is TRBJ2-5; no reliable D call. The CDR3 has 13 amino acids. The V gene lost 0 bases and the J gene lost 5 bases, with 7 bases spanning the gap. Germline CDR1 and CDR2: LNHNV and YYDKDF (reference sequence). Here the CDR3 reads CATSRDSFETQYF. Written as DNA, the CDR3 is TGTGCCACCAGCAGAGATTCCTTCGAGACCCAGTACTTC. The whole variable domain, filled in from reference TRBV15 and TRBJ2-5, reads DAMVIQNPRYQVTQFGKPVTLSCSQTLNHNVMYWYQQKSSQAPKLLFHYYDKDFNNEADTPDNFQSRRPNTSFCFLDIRSPGLGDTAMYLCATSRDSFETQYFGPGTRLLVL.